This T cell receptor (beta chain) was captured in a study of T cell responses to AZD1222 COVID-19 vaccine. This clone showed up just once. The table came from immunoSEQ multiplex PCR; TCRdb's copy has only in-frame clones and leaves some out. This sample yields 95,000 to 110,000 clones, of which roughly 90% are seen a single time; around a sixth belongs to the top ten. This clonotype was obtained from an adult in good health. Sequenced material: peripheral blood, taken on day 0 of AZD1222 vaccination.

The CDR3 DNA is TGTGCCAGCAGGCCGGGACCACGGACTAATGAAAAACTGTTTTTT. Amino acid sequence: CASRPGPRTNEKLFF. The rearrangement uses TRBV2 and TRBJ1-4; possible D gene TRBD1, 5 bases. CDR1 is SNHLY and CDR2 is FYNNEI in the germline V gene. V was shortened by 6 bases and J by 2 bases, with 13 bases between the two germline ends. CDR3 size: 15 residues.